This TCR beta chain was profiled in a study of T cell responses to AZD1222 COVID-19 vaccine. In regard to this clone: The antigen is unknown.

Libraries were prepared by immunoSEQ multiplex PCR; TCRdb keeps only in-frame clonotypes and omits some of them. The sample has 55,000 to 80,000 clones; approximately 83% are singletons. Whole-study results and caveats: Spike-specific TCR depth and breadth grew after two AZD1222 doses.

V dropped 0 bases and J dropped 0; count of bases not matched to a gene: 12. The CDR3 loop spans 21 amino acids. Germline V lookup: CDR1 LGHNA, CDR2 YSLEER. The chain employs TRBV4-3 and TRBJ2-1, with 12 bases that match TRBD2. The source is an adult in good health. Material: peripheral blood, obtained on day 0 of AZD1222 vaccination. CDR3 sequence (DNA): TGCGCCAGCAGCCAAGATCGGTCTAGCGGGGGGGCTCGGAGCTCCTACAATGAGCAGTTCTTC. Its protein product is CASSQDRSSGGARSSYNEQFF.